This T cell receptor (beta chain) was identified in a study of blood T cell repertoires in COVID-19. As for the study in general: Samples of COVID-19 (acute and convalescent) were obtained from the United States, Italy and Spain. Sample material is recorded as cDNA or gDNA derived from T cells, B-cell-depleted T cells, or PBMCs.

Authors' processing steps: Reference gene primer amplification gave estimated nucleated cell counts. Generated by immunoSEQ multiplex PCR, the TCRdb table keeps only in-frame clones and is missing some. The DNA gave D and trimming, while V, J and clone size come from that table. The profile shows roughly 46,000 clones, approximately 87% of them singletons. Germline assignment: CDR1 MNHNS and CDR2 SASEGT. Trimming took 3 bases from V and 2 from J, leaving 8 bases between them. CDR3 length: 13 amino acids. This chain joins TRBV6-1 and TRBJ2-7; D uncertain. The sequencing sample was made of peripheral blood. The clonotype comes from a human donor in a cohort sampled during active COVID-19. The CDR3 spells CASSESDPYEQYF. The CDR3 DNA sequence: TGTGCCAGCAGTGAGAGTGATCCCTACGAGCAGTACTTC.